The TCR beta chain described here comes from a study of vaccination effects on CD4 cells after COVID-19. Broader study findings: Of the vaccine-induced clones from healthy vaccinees, merely 1 of 255 recognized common cold coronaviruses as well.

Comment on this clone: Its target is not known.

Before any sequencing was done, the ViraFEST assay used viral peptide pools to expand antigen-specific CD4+ T cells. Subsequent to a culture period of more than 9 days, CD4+ T cells were isolated. Of the BNT162b2 and mRNA-1273 vaccines, participants received two doses of one or the other. Vaccinees lacked prior SARS-CoV-2 infection and tested negative for nucleocapsid antibodies. Wells each received some 2.2 million PBMC, cultured with 10 IU/ml IL-2 and 10 ug/ml peptides. Using immunoSEQ multiplex PCR, the repertoire was profiled, and TCRdb retains in-frame clones only, with some absent. Of some 30,000 clones in the sample, 74% are singletons; the top ten hold roughly 15%. The V and J ends lost 1 base and 3 bases respectively, with 13 bases between them. The CDR3 runs 16 residues. Germline V gene data show CDR1 as MGHRA and CDR2 as YSYEKL.

This specimen consisted of CD4+ T cells from PBMCs cultured with HCoV-229E spike peptides, obtained after COVID-19 vaccination. This sequence joins TRBV4-1 and TRBJ1-3; tentative D call: TRBD1 (6 bases). This clonotype was obtained from a human donor who received a COVID-19 vaccine. CDR3 sequence: CASSQVIRGRGNTIYF. As DNA, the CDR3 is TGCGCCAGCAGCCAAGTTATCAGGGGCCGTGGAAACACCATATATTTT.